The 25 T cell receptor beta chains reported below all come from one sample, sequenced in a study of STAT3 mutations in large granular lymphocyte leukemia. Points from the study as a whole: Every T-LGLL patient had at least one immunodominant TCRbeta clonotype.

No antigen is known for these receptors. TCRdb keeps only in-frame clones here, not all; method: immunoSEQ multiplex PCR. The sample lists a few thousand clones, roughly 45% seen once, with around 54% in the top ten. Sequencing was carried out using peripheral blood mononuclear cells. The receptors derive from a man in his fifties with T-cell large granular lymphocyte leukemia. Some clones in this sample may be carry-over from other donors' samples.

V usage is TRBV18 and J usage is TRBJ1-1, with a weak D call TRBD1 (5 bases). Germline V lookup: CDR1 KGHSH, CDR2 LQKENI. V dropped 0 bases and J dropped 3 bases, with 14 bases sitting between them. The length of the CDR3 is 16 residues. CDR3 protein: CASSPPSPGGDTEAFF. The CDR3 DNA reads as TGTGCCAGCTCACCACCCTCACCAGGAGGGGACACTGAAGCTTTCTTT.

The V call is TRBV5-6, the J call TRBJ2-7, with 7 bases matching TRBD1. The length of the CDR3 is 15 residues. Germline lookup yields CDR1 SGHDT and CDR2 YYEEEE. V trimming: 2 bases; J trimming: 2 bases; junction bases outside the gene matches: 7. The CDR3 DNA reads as TGTGCCAGCAGCTTCTTCGGGACAGACCCCTACGAGCAGTACTTC. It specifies CASSFFGTDPYEQYF. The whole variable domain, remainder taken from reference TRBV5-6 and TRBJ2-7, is DAGVTQSPTHLIKTRGQQVTLRCSPKSGHDTVSWYQQALGQGPQFIFQYYEEEERQRGNFPDRFSGHQFPNYSSELNVNALLLGDSALYLCASSFFGTDPYEQYFGPGTRLTVT.

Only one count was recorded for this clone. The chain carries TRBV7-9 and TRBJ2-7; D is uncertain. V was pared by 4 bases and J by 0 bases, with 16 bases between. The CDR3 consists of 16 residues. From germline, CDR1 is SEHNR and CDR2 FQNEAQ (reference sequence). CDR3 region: CASSSLDKVSSYEQYF. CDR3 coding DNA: TGTGCCAGCAGCTCATTAGACAAAGTGAGCTCCTACGAGCAGTACTTC.

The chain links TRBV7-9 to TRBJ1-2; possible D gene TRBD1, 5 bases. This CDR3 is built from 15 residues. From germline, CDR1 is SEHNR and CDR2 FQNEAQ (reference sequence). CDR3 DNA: TGTGGAATTCAGGAACTTGTGGGGGGAGGCTATGGCTACACCTTC. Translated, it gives CGIQELVGGGYGYTF.

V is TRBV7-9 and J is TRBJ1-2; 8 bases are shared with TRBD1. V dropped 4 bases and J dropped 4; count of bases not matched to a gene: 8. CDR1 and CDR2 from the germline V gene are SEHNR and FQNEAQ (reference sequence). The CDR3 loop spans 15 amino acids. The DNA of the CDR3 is TGTGCCAGCAGCTGGTCAGGGGGCGTGGGCTATGGCTACACCTTC. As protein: CASSWSGGVGYGYTF.

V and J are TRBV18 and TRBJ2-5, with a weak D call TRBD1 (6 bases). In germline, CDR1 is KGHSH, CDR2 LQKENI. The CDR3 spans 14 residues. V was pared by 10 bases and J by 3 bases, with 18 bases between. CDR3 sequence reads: CATARVQGEETQYF. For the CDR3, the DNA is TGTGCCACCGCCCGTGTACAGGGCGAAGAGACCCAGTACTTC.

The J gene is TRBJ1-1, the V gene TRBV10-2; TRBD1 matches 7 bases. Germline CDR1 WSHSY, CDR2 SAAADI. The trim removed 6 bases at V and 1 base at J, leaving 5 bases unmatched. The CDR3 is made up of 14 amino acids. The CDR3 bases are TGCGCCAGCAGCCGGACAGGAGAGAACACTGAAGCTTTCTTT. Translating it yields CASSRTGENTEAFF.

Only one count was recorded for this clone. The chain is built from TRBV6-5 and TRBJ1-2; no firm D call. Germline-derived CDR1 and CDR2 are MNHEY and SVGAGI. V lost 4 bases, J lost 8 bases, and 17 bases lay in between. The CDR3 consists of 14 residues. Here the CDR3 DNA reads TGTGCCAGCAGTTTAAACATTGGGGATCGCGGCTACACCTTC. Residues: CASSLNIGDRGYTF.

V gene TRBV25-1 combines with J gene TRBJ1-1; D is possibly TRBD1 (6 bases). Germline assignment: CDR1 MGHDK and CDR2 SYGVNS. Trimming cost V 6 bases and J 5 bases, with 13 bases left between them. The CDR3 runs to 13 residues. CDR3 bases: TGTGCCAGCAGCACCTTAGGGGGAACTGAAGCTTTCTTT. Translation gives CASSTLGGTEAFF.

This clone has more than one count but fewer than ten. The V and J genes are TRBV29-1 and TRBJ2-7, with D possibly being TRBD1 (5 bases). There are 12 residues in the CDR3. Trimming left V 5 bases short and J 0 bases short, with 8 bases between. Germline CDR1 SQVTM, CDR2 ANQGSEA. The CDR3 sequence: CSVRTGSYEQYF. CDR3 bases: TGCAGCGTTCGTACAGGCTCCTACGAGCAGTACTTC.

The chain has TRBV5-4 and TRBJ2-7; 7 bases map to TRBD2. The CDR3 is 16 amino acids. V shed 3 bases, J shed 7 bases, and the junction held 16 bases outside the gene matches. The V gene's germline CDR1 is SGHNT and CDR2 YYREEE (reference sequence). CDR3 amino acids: CASSWGGVRGFGEQYF. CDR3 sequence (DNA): TGTGCCAGCAGCTGGGGTGGCGTGCGGGGGTTTGGGGAGCAGTACTTC. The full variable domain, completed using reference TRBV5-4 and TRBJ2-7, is ETGVTQSPTHLIKTRGQQVTLRCSSQSGHNTVSWYQQALGQGPQFIFQYYREEENGRGNFPPRFSGLQFPNYSSELNVNALELDDSALYLCASSWGGVRGFGEQYFGPGTRLTVT.

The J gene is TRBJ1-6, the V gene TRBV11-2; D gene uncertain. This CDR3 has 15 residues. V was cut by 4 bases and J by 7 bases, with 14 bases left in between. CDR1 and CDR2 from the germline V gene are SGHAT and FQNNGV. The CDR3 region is CASSSRSTGNSPLHF. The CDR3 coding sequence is TGTGCCAGCAGCTCCCGCTCTACCGGGAATTCACCCCTCCACTTT.

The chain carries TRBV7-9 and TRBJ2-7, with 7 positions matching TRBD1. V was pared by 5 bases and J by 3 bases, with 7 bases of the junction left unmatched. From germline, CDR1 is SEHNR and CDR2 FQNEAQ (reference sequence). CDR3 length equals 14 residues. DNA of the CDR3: TGTGCCAGCAGCCTGGGACAGTCCAGCTACGAGCAGTACTTC. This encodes CASSLGQSSYEQYF.

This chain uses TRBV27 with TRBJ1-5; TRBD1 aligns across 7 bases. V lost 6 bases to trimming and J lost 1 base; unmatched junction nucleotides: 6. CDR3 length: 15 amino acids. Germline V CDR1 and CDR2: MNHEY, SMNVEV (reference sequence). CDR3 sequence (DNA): TGTGCCAGCAGGGGGCAGACAGGGAGCAATCAGCCCCAGCATTTT. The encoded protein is CASRGQTGSNQPQHF.

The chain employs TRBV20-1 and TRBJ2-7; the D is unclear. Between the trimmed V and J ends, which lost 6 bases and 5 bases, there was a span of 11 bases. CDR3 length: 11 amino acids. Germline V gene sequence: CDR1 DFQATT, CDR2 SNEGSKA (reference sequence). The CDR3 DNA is TGCAGTGCCCTCGAAGGCGACGAGCAGTACTTC. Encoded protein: CSALEGDEQYF.

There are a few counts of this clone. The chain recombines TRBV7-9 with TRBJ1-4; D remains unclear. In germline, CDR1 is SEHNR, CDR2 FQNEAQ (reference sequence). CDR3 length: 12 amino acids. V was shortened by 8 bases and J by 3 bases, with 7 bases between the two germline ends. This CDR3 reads CASGSANEKLFF. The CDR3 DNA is TGTGCCAGCGGCTCTGCTAATGAAAAACTGTTTTTT.

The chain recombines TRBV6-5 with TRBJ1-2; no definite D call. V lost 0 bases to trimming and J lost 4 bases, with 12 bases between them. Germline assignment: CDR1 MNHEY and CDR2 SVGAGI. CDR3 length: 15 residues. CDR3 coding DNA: TGTGCCAGCAGTTACTCGAACCCCGCCTCCTATGGCTACACCTTC. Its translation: CASSYSNPASYGYTF.

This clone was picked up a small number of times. The CDR3 spells CASSQGAGGTEQFF. The CDR3 bases are TGCGCCAGCAGCCAAGGGGCAGGGGGCACTGAGCAGTTCTTC. The chain has TRBV4-3 and TRBJ2-1, with 8 bases fitting TRBD1. V lost 1 base, J lost 9 bases, and 5 bases stayed unmatched. CDR1 and CDR2 (germline): LGHNA, YSLEER. The CDR3 spans 14 residues.

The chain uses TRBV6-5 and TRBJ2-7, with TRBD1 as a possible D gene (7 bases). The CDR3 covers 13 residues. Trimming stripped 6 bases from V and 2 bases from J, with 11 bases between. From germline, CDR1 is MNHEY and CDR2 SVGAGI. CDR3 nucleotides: TGTGCCAGCAGGGCAGGGGGGACCTACGAGCAGTACTTC. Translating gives CASRAGGTYEQYF.

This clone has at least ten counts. DNA of the CDR3: TGCGCCAGCAGCCAAGAGGGCACGGCTAATCAGCCCCAGCATTTT. Translation: CASSQEGTANQPQHF. The chain employs TRBV4-3 and TRBJ1-5, with D hard to call. CDR1 is LGHNA and CDR2 is YSLEER in the germline V gene. This CDR3 contains 15 residues. The V end lost 0 bases, the J end lost 4 bases, and 10 bases lay between the germline ends.

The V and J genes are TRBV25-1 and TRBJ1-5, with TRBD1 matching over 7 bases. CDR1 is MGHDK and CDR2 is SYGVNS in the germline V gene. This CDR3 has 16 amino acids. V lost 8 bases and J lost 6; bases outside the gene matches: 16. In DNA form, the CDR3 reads TGTGCCAGCCCTCACTTGAAGGGGGCAGGAGGTCAGCCCCAGCATTTT. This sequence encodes CASPHLKGAGGQPQHF.

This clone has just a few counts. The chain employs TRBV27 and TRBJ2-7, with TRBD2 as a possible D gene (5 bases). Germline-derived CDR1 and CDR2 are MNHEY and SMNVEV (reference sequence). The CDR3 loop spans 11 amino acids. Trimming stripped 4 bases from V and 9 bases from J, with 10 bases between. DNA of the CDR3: TGTGCCAGCAGTTATGGGAGTGTGCAGTACTTC. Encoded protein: CASSYGSVQYF.

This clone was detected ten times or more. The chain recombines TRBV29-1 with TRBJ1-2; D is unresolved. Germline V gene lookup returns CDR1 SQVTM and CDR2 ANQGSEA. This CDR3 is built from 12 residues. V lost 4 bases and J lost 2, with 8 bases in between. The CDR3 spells CSVVGRNYGYTF. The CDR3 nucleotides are TGCAGCGTTGTGGGCAGGAACTATGGCTACACCTTC.

The CDR3 DNA reads as TGCGCCAGCAGCCTGCAGACAGGGCCCCCCTACGAGCAGTACTTC. This codes for CASSLQTGPPYEQYF. The rearrangement links TRBV4-1 to TRBJ2-7; TRBD1 agrees at 7 bases. There are 15 residues in the CDR3. Germline V gene sequence: CDR1 MGHRA, CDR2 YSYEKL. After removal of 4 bases from V and 2 bases from J, the junction contained 8 bases not matched to a gene.

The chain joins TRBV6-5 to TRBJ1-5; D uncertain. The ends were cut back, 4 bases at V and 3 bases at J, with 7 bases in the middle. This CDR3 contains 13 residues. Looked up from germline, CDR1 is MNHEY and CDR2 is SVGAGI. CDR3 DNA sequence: TGTGCCAGCAGTTCGGTGGTCAATCAGCCCCAGCATTTT. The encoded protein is CASSSVVNQPQHF.